The 12 T cell receptor beta chains below all came from one sample that was sequenced in a study of T cells in localized non-small cell lung cancer. This table comes from immunoSEQ multiplex PCR, and its TCRdb copy is limited to in-frame clones, with some not included. The sample carries 78,000 or so clones, 80% to 90% recorded once. Here the sequenced sample was peripheral blood, taken before any cancer treatment. Receptor source: a man between 40 and 69 years old with stage I lung adenocarcinoma.

The DNA of the CDR3 is TGTGCCAGCAGGCCTAGCTGGAGTTCCTACAATGAGCAGTTCTTC. It is translated as CASRPSWSSYNEQFF. The genes are TRBV6-5 and TRBJ2-1, with D perhaps TRBD2 (5 bases). Between the trimmed V and J ends, which lost 6 bases and 1 base, there was a span of 13 bases. Germline CDR1 and CDR2: MNHEY and SVGAGI. CDR3 size: 15 residues.

The chain recombines TRBV10-1 with TRBJ2-5, with 7 bases lining up with TRBD2. Germline CDR1 and CDR2: WNHNN and SYGVQD (reference sequence). With V trimmed by 3 bases and J by 2 bases, 9 bases remained unmatched. This CDR3 has 16 amino acids. The CDR3, as DNA: TGCGCCAGCAGTGATTCACCCGGGACTAAACAAGAGACCCAGTACTTC. Protein: CASSDSPGTKQETQYF.

This clone occurred a few times. The chain recombines TRBV5-1 with TRBJ1-1, with D unresolved. Deletions cut 0 bases from V and 1 base from J, with 10 bases between. There are 15 residues in the CDR3. CDR1 is SGHRS and CDR2 is YFSETQ in the germline V gene. The CDR3 spells CASSLVAAANTEAFF. As DNA, the CDR3 is TGCGCCAGCAGCTTGGTAGCGGCGGCGAACACTGAAGCTTTCTTT.

The chain links TRBV10-1 to TRBJ2-5, with D perhaps matching TRBD1 (6 bases). The CDR3 runs 17 residues. Trimming left V 5 bases short and J 0 bases short, with 19 bases between. The germline V gene encodes CDR1 WNHNN and CDR2 SYGVQD (reference sequence). The CDR3 reads CASSQDLGGRNQETQYF. In DNA form, the CDR3 reads TGCGCCAGCAGTCAAGACTTAGGGGGACGGAACCAAGAGACCCAGTACTTC.

The gene calls are TRBV19 and TRBJ2-7; D is perhaps TRBD1 (6 bases). The CDR3 is made up of 14 amino acids. V lost 3 bases, J lost 6 bases, and 15 bases lay in between. CDR1 and CDR2 from the germline V gene are LNHDA and SQIVND (reference sequence). In nucleotides, the CDR3 is TGTGCCAGTAGTATTTTGACAGGATCCACCGAGCAGTACTTC. Translated: CASSILTGSTEQYF.

This clone was observed a handful of times. The chain links TRBV28 to TRBJ2-6; 9 nucleotides line up with TRBD1. CDR1 and CDR2 from the germline V gene are MDHEN and SYDVKM. CDR3 length equals 19 residues. With 5 bases clipped from V and 1 base from J, the junction kept 12 bases outside the gene matches. For the CDR3, the DNA is TGTGCCAGCAGTGGGTTTTTGGGACAGGGAGCTTCTGGGGCCAACGTCCTGACTTTC. It translates to CASSGFLGQGASGANVLTF.

This clone was observed once. The chain has TRBV19 and TRBJ1-5; the match to TRBD1 covers 9 bases. The CDR3 has 16 residues. The J segment lost 6 bases and the V segment lost 5 bases, leaving 11 bases of the junction unmatched. Germline CDR1 and CDR2: LNHDA and SQIVND (reference sequence). Here the CDR3 reads CASSRSRDRVIQPQHF. For the CDR3, the DNA is TGTGCCAGTAGTCGGAGCCGGGACAGGGTGATTCAGCCCCAGCATTTT.

The chain joins TRBV9 to TRBJ1-4, with TRBD1 matching 7 bases. CDR1 SGDLS and CDR2 YYNGEE come from the germline V gene. CDR3 size: 15 residues. V was pared by 0 bases and J by 6 bases, with 5 bases of the junction left unmatched. The CDR3 is CASSVDQGDYEKLFF. Written as DNA, the CDR3 is TGTGCCAGCAGCGTAGATCAGGGGGATTATGAAAAACTGTTTTTT.

This chain uses TRBV5-4 with TRBJ2-3; no firm D call. The germline V gene encodes CDR1 SGHNT and CDR2 YYREEE (reference sequence). Between the trimmed V and J ends, which lost 4 bases and 2 bases, there was a span of 17 bases. The CDR3 consists of 16 residues. DNA for the CDR3: TGTGCCAGCAGCCCCCGCTCGATGGTTTTCACAGATACGCAGTATTTT. Translating gives CASSPRSMVFTDTQYF. The entire variable domain, with the rest obtained from reference TRBV5-4 and TRBJ2-3, is as follows: ETGVTQSPTHLIKTRGQQVTLRCSSQSGHNTVSWYQQALGQGPQFIFQYYREEENGRGNFPPRFSGLQFPNYSSELNVNALELDDSALYLCASSPRSMVFTDTQYFGPGTRLTVL.

CDR3 nucleotide sequence: TGTGCCAGCAGTTACTCACAAAGCCCTAGCACAGATACGCAGTATTTT. This translates into CASSYSQSPSTDTQYF. V and J are TRBV6-5 and TRBJ2-3; D ambiguous. The CDR3 spans 16 residues. Germline V gene lookup returns CDR1 MNHEY and CDR2 SVGAGI. The V gene lost 0 bases and the J gene lost 0 bases, with 10 bases spanning the gap.

The rearrangement joins TRBV10-1 to TRBJ2-7, with D perhaps TRBD1 (5 bases). Germline CDR1 and CDR2: WNHNN and SYGVQD (reference sequence). The V end lost 6 bases, the J end lost 6 bases, and 18 bases lay between the germline ends. This CDR3 is built from 14 residues. This CDR3 is CASSLGGASLEQYF. CDR3 bases: TGCGCCAGCAGCCTGGGTGGGGCAAGCCTCGAGCAGTACTTC.

The chain joins TRBV6-5 to TRBJ2-1, with a tentative D call TRBD2 (5 bases). Trimming shortened V by 6 bases and J by 7 bases, and 13 bases separated the two germline ends. The CDR3 sequence is 13 residues long. Per the germline V gene, CDR1 is MNHEY and CDR2 is SVGAGI. The CDR3: CASSYIASNEQFF. CDR3 in DNA: TGTGCCAGCAGCTATATAGCGAGTAATGAGCAGTTCTTC.